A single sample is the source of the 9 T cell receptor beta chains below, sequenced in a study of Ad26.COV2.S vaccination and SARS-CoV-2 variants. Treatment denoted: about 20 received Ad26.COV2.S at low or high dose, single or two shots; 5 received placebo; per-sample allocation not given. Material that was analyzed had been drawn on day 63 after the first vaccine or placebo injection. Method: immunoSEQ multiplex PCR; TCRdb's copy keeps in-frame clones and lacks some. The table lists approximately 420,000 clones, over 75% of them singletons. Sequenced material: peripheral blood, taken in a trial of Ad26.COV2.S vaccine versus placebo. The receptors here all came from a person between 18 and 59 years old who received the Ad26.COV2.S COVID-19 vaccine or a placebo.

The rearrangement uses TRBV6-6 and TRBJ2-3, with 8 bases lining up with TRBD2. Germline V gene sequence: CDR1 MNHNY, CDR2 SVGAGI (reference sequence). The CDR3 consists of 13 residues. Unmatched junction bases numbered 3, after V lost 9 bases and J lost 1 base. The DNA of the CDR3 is TGTGCCAGTTGTAGCGGGGGCACAGATACGCAGTATTTT. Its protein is CASCSGGTDTQYF.

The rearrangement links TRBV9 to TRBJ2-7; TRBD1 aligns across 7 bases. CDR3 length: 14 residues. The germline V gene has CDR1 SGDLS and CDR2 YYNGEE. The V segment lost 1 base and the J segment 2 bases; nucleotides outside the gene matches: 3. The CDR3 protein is CASSVRDRPYEQYF. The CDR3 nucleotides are TGTGCCAGCAGCGTACGGGACAGACCCTACGAGCAGTACTTC. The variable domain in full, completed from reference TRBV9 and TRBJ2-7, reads DSGVTQTPKHLITATGQRVTLRCSPRSGDLSVYWYQQSLDQGLQFLIQYYNGEERAKGNILERFSAQQFPDLHSELNLSSLELGDSALYFCASSVRDRPYEQYFGPGTRLTVT.

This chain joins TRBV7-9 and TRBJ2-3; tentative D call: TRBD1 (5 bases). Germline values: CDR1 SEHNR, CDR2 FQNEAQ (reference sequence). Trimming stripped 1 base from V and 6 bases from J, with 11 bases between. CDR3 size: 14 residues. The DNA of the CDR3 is TGTGCCAGCAGCTTAGGGGCAGGGCGGGATACGCAGTATTTT. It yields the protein CASSLGAGRDTQYF.

CDR3 region: CASSKGGWGLDADTQYF. For the CDR3, the DNA is TGTGCCAGCAGTAAGGGGGGCTGGGGACTAGATGCAGATACGCAGTATTTT. The rearrangement uses TRBV11-3 and TRBJ2-3, with 8 nucleotides matching TRBD2. The CDR3 spans 17 residues. Germline V gives CDR1 SGHNT, CDR2 YENEEA. V dropped 6 bases and J dropped 4; count of bases not matched to a gene: 15. Looking up the rest from reference TRBV11-3 and TRBJ2-3 gives the full variable domain: EAGVVQSPRYKIIEKKQPVAFWCNPISGHNTLYWYLQNLGQGPELLIRYENEEAVDDSQLPKDRFSAERLKGVDSTLKIQPAELGDSAVYLCASSKGGWGLDADTQYFGPGTRLTVL.

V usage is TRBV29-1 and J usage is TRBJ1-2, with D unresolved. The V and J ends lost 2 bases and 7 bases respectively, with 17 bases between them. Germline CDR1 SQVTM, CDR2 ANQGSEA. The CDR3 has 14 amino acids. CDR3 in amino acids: CSVESGRAASGYTF. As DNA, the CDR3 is TGCAGCGTTGAATCGGGCAGAGCCGCTAGTGGCTACACCTTC.

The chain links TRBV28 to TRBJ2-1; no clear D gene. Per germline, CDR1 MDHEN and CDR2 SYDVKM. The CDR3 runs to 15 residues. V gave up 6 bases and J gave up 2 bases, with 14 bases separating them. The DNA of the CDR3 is TGTGCCAGCAGAGTTGACCTCTCCCCCTACAATGAGCAGTTCTTC. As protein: CASRVDLSPYNEQFF.

CDR3 loop: CASSPPSFYQYF. DNA of the CDR3: TGTGCCAGCAGCCCCCCCTCCTTTTATCAGTACTTC. This chain connects TRBV7-2 to TRBJ2-4; D gene unclear. Germline assignment: CDR1 SGHTA and CDR2 FQGNSA. Trimming cost V 5 bases and J 12 bases, with 14 bases left between them. The CDR3 loop spans 12 amino acids. Variable domain in full (rest from reference TRBV7-2 and TRBJ2-4): GAGVSQSPSNKVTEKGKDVELRCDPISGHTALYWYRQSLGQGLEFLIYFQGNSAPDKSGLPSDRFSAERTGGSVSTLTIQRTQQEDSAVYLCASSPPSFYQYFGAGTRLSVL.

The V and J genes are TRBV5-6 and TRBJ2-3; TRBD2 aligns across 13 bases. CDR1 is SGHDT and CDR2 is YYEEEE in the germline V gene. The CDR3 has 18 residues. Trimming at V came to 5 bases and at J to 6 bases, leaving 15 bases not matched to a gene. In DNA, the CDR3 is TGTGCCAGCAGAACGTGGGGACTAGCGGGGCCCCTAGGGGATACGCAGTATTTT. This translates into CASRTWGLAGPLGDTQYF.

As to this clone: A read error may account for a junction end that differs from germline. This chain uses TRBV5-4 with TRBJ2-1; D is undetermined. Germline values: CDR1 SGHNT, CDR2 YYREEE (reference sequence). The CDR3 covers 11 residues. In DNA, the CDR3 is TGTGCCAGCAGCTTGAGCAGCGCCCCTGTCTTC. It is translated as CASSLSSAPVF.